Given below is one TCR beta chain in context. Its target is unknown. Using immunoSEQ multiplex PCR, the repertoire was profiled, and TCRdb retains in-frame clones only, with some absent. This sample carries roughly 120,000 clones, about 84% of them seen once, and the ten largest clones take around 5.1%. This sample is drawn from a study of cytomegalovirus exposure and HLA in healthy donors. Study conclusions and caveats: For cytomegalovirus status, the classifier reportedly gave diagnoses with high specificity and sensitivity.

V was pared by 2 bases and J by 1 base, with 1 base of the junction left unmatched. The CDR3 has 14 residues. Germline CDR1 is MGHRA and CDR2 is YSYEKL. Sample: PBMCs. The receptor was derived from a young man in good health and CMV-seronegative. This chain connects TRBV4-1 to TRBJ2-5, with TRBD1 identical over 7 bases. CDR3 in DNA: TGCGCCAGCAGCCAACGACAGGGCCAAGAGACCCAGTACTTC. It yields the protein CASSQRQGQETQYF.